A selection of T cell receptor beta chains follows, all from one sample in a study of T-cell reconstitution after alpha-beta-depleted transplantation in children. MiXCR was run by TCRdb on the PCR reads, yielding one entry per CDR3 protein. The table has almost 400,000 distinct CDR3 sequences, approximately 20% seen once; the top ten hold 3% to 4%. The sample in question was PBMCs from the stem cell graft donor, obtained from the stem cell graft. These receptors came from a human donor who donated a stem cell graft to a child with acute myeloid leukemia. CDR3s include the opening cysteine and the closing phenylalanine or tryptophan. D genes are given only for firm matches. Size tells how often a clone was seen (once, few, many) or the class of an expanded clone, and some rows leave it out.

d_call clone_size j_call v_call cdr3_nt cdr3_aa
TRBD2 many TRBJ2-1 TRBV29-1 TGCAGCGTTGTAGGGTTAGCGGGAGTAAACAATGAGCAGTTCTTC CSVVGLAGVNNEQFF
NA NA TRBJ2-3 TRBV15 TGTGCCACCAGCCAGACCCTGGACATGACGGGTGATACGCAGTATTTT CATSQTLDMTGDTQYF
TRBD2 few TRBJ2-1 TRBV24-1 TGTGCCACCAAAGCCAGCGGACTAGTGCCCGACGATGAGCAGTTCTTC CATKASGLVPDDEQFF
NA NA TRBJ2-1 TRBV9 TGTGCCAGCAGTGACCTCGGAGCCTACAATGAGCAGTTCTTC CASSDLGAYNEQFF
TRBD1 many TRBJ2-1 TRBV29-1 TGCAGCGTTAGTGTACAGGGTATTCAGGGGGATGAGCAGTTCTTC CSVSVQGIQGDEQFF
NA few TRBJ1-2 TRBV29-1 TGCAGCGTTGAAAAGAGGGGAGGTAACTATGGCTACACCTTC CSVEKRGGNYGYTF
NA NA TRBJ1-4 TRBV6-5 TGTGCCAGCAGTTACCAGAGACAGAAGATTAATGAAAAACTGTTTTTT CASSYQRQKINEKLFF
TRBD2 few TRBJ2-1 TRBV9 TGTGCCAGCAGCCCCCCCCTAGCGGACTCCTACAATGAGCAGTTCTTC CASSPPLADSYNEQFF
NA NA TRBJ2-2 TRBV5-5 TGTGCCAGCAGTTTACGGACTGGCGCGAACACCGGGGAGCTGTTTTTT CASSLRTGANTGELFF
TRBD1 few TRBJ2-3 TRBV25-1 TGTGCCAGCAGTGACCCCGACAGGGTTGATACGCAGTATTTT CASSDPDRVDTQYF
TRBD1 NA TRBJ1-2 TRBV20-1 TGCAGTGCTGATAAGGGACAGGGCCCTCTAGCTGGCGGCTACACCTTC CSADKGQGPLAGGYTF
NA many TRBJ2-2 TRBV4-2 TGTGCCAGCAGCCCAACCTTGGATAGCACCGGGGAGCTGTTTTTT CASSPTLDSTGELFF
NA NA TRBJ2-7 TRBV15 TGTGCCACCAGCAGAGAAATCCCCTACGAGCAGTACTTC CATSREIPYEQYF
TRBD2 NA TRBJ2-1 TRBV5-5 TGTGCCAGCAGCTCCAATAGCGGGGGCGATGAGCAGTTCTTC CASSSNSGGDEQFF
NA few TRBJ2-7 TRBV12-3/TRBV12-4 TGTGCCAGCAGTTCTCCAGGAACCTACGAGCAGTACTTC CASSSPGTYEQYF
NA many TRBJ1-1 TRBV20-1 TGCAGTGCTAGAGATACGGAAGGAGGGCGAGGGACTGAAGCTTTCTTT CSARDTEGGRGTEAFF
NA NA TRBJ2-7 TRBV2 TGTGCCAGCAGTGAACGGACAGCCTCTTACGAGCAGTACTTC CASSERTASYEQYF
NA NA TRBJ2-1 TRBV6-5 TGTGCCAGCAGTTACGGCGGGGGAGGGGGTTCTAGGAATGAGCAGTTCTTC CASSYGGGGGSRNEQFF
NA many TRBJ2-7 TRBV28 TGTGCCAGCAGGACTAGCTCCTACGAGCAGTACTTC CASRTSSYEQYF
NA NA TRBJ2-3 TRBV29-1 TGCAGCGTGGACGGCCGGGACAATCCAGATACGCAGTATTTT CSVDGRDNPDTQYF
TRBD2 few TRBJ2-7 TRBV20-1 TGCAGTGCTAGATCTAGCGGGGGGTTCGAGCAGTACTTC CSARSSGGFEQYF
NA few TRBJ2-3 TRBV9 TGTGCCAGCAGCGTCTCGATAGATACGCAGTATTTT CASSVSIDTQYF
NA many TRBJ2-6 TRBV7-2 TGTGCCAGCAGCCCAAAAACTGGGGCCAACGTCCTGACTTTC CASSPKTGANVLTF
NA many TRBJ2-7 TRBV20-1 TGCAGTGCCCCCCCGGCGGGACCCAGCTCCTACGAGCAGTACTTC CSAPPAGPSSYEQYF
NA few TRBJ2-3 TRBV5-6 TGTGCCAGCAGCTTGATTGGGGGAGCCAGCACAGATACGCAGTATTTT CASSLIGGASTDTQYF
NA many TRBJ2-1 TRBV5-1 TGCGCCAGCAGCTTAACGATTGAGCAGTTCTTC CASSLTIEQFF
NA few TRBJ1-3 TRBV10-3 TGTGCCACGACGGGGACATCAGGGCCAGGAAACACCATATATTTT CATTGTSGPGNTIYF
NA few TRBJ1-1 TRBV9 TGTGCCAGCAGCGTAGCTACTGAGGAGTTCACCCATGACACTGAAGCTTTCTTT CASSVATEEFTHDTEAFF
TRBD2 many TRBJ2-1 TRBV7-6 TGTGCCAGCAGCTCACCTAGCGGGCCCTACAATGAGCAGTTCTTC CASSSPSGPYNEQFF
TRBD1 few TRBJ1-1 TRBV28 TGTGCCTCAAAAGGGACAGGGGGTAAAGGGAACACTGAAGCTTTCTTT CASKGTGGKGNTEAFF
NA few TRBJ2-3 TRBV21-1 TGTGCCAGCAGCAAAGAGGATAGCGCGACTAACACAGATACGCAGTATTTT CASSKEDSATNTDTQYF
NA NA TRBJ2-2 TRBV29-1 TGCAGCGTTGACCAGGGCATCACCGGGGAGCTGTTTTTT CSVDQGITGELFF
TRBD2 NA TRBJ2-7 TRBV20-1 TGCAGTGCTAGAGATCTTACTAGCGGGACCTACAAGCAGTACTTC CSARDLTSGTYKQYF
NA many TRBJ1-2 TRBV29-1 TGCAGCGTTGTGGCCGGTGAGAGCTACACCTTC CSVVAGESYTF
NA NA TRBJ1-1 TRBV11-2 TGTGCCAGCAGCGCGACCGTGAACACTGAAGCTTTCTTT CASSATVNTEAFF
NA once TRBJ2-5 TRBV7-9 TGTGCCAGCAGCTTTCGGCAGGAAGAGACCCAGTACTTC CASSFRQEETQYF
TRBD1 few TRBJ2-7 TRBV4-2 TGTGCCAGCAGCCAAGTGGGCCAGGGGGACTACGAGCAGTACTTC CASSQVGQGDYEQYF
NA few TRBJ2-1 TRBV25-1 TGTGCCAGCAGCTCAGGTGTGGGACTTCAGTTCTTC CASSSGVGLQFF
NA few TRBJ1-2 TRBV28 TGTGCCAGCAGTTTATATACAGTTACTTATGGCTACACCTTC CASSLYTVTYGYTF